This TCR beta chain was retrieved from a study of OX40 agonist ivuxolimab in advanced cancers. Generated by immunoSEQ multiplex PCR, the TCRdb table keeps only in-frame clones and is missing some. The repertoire has tens of thousands of clones, approximately 80% of them found once; the top ten carry about 7.6%. CDR1 is SEHNR and CDR2 is FQNEAQ in the germline V gene (reference sequence). V lost 5 bases, J lost 3 bases, and 10 bases stayed unmatched. The CDR3 has 15 residues. This chain connects TRBV7-9 to TRBJ2-7, with 7 bases matching TRBD2. The origin of this receptor is an adult with an advanced solid tumor such as melanoma, head and neck, liver or kidney cancer. Sequencing was performed on CD4+ or CD8+ T cells sorted from blood, taken in a trial of the OX40 agonist ivuxolimab. The CDR3 region is CASSPSGTTGYEQYF. The CDR3, as DNA: TGTGCCAGCAGCCCCTCGGGGACTACCGGCTACGAGCAGTACTTC.